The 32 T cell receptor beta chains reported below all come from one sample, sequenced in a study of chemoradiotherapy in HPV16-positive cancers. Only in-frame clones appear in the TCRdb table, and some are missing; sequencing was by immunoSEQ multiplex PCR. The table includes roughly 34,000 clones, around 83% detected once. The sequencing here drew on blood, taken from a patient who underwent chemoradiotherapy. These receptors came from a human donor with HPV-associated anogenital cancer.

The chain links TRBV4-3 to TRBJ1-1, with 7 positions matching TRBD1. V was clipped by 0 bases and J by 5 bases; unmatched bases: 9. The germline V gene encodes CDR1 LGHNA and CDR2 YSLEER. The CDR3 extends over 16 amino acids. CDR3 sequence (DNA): TGCGCCAGCAGCCAAGACATAGGGCAGGGGGGGACTGAAGCTTTCTTT. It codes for CASSQDIGQGGTEAFF.

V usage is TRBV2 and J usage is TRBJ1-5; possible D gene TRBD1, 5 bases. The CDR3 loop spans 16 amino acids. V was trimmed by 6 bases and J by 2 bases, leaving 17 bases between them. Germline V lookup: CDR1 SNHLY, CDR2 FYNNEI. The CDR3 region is CASRHSGIWGNQPQHF. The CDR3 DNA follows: TGTGCCAGCAGACATTCAGGGATCTGGGGCAATCAGCCCCAGCATTTT. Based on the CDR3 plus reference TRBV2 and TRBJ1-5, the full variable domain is EPEVTQTPSHQVTQMGQEVILRCVPISNHLYFYWYRQILGQKVEFLVSFYNNEISEKSEIFDDQFSVERPDGSNFTLKIRSTKLEDSAMYFCASRHSGIWGNQPQHFGDGTRLSIL.

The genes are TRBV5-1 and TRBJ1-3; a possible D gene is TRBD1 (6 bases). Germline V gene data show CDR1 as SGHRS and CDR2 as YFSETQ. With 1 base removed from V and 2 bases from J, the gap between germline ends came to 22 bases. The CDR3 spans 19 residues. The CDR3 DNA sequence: TGCGCCAGCAGCTTGTTTCGAGGGGTAGGGGACACCGCTGGAAACACCATATATTTT. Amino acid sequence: CASSLFRGVGDTAGNTIYF.

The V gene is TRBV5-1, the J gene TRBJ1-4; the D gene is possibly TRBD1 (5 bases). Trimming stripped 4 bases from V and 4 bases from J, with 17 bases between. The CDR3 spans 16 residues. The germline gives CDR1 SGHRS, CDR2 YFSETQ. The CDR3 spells CASSAGHRSSNEKLFF. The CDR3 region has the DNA TGCGCCAGCAGCGCGGGCCACAGGAGTAGTAATGAAAAACTGTTTTTT.

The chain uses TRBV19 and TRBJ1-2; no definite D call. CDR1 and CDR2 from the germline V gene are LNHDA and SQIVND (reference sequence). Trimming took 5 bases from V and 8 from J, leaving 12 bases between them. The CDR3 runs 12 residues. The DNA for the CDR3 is TGTGCCAGTAGTCGTGTAGAAGGGGGCTACACCTTC. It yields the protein CASSRVEGGYTF.

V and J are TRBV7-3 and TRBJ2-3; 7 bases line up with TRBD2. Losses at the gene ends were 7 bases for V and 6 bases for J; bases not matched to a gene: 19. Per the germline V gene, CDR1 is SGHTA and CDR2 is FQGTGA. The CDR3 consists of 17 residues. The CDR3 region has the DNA TGTGCCAGCAACGATCAAAAGGGAAGCGGGGAGGGCGATACGCAGTATTTT. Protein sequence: CASNDQKGSGEGDTQYF.

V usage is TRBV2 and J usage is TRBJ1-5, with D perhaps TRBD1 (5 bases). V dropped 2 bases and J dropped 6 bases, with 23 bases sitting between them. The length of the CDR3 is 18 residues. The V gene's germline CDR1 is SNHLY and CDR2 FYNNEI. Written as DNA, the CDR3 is TGTGCCAGCAGTGAATGGGTAACAGGTGGAGGTGAGGCTCAGCCCCAGCATTTT. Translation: CASSEWVTGGGEAQPQHF.

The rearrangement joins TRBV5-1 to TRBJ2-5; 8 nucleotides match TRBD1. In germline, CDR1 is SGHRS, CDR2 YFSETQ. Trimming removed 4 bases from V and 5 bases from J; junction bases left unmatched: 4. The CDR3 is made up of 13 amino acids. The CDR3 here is CASSQGQAETQYF. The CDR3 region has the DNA TGCGCCAGCAGCCAGGGACAGGCGGAGACCCAGTACTTC.

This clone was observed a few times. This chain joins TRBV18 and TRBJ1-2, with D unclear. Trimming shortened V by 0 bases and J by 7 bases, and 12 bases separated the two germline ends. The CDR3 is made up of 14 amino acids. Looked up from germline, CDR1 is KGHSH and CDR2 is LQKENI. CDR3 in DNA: TGTGCCAGCTCACCACCGATCGAGGGTAGTGGCTACACCTTC. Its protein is CASSPPIEGSGYTF.

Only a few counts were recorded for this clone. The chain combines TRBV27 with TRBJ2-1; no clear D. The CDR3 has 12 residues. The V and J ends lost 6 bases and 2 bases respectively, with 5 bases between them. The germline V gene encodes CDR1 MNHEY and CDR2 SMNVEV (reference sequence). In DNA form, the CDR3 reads TGTGCCAGCAGCGCGACCTACAATGAGCAGTTCTTC. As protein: CASSATYNEQFF.

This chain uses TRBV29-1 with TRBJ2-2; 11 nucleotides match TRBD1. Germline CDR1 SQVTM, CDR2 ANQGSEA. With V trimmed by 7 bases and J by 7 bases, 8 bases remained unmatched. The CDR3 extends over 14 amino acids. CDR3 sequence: CSGRTGGQNGELFF. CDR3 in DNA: TGCAGCGGCAGGACAGGGGGCCAAAACGGGGAGCTGTTTTTT.

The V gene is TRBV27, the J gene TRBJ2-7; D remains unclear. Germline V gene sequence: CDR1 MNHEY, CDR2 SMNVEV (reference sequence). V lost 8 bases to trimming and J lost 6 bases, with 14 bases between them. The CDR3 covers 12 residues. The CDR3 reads CASVTVAGEQYF. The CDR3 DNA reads TGTGCCAGCGTCACAGTGGCCGGCGAGCAGTACTTC.

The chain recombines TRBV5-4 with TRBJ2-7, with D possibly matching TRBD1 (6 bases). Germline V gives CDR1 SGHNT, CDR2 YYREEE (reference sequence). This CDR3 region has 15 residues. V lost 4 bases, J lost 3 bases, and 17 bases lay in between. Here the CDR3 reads CASSLGTRALYEQYF. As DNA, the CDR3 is TGTGCCAGCAGCCTCGGGACAAGAGCCCTCTACGAGCAGTACTTC.

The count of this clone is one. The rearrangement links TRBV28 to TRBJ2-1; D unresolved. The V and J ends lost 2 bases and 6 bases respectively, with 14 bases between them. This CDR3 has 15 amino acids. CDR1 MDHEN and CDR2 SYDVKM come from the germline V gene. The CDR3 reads CASSLGGFEFNEQFF. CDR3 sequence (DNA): TGTGCCAGCAGTTTAGGTGGGTTCGAGTTCAATGAGCAGTTCTTC.

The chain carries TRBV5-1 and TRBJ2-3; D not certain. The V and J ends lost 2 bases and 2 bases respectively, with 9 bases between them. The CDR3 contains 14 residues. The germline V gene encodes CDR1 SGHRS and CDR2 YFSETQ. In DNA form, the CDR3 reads TGCGCCAGCAGCTTTATGACCAACACAGATACGCAGTATTTT. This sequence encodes CASSFMTNTDTQYF.

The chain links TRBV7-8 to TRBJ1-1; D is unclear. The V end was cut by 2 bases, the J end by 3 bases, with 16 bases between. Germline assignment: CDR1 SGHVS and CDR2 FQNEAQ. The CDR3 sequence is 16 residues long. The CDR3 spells CASSLFPRVVDTEAFF. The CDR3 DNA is TGTGCCAGCAGCTTATTTCCCCGGGTGGTGGACACTGAAGCTTTCTTT. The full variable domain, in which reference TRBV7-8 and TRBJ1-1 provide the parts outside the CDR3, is GAGVSQSPRYKVAKRGQDVALRCDPISGHVSLFWYQQALGQGPEFLTYFQNEAQLDKSGLPSDRFFAERPEGSVSTLKIQRTQQEDSAVYLCASSLFPRVVDTEAFFGQGTRLTVV.

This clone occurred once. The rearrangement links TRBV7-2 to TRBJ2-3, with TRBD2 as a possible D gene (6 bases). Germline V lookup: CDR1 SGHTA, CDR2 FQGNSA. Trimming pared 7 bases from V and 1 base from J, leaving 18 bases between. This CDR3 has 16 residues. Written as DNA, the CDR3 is TGTGCCAGCACCCTTAGCCCGGGGGAGGGCACAGATACGCAGTATTTT. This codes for CASTLSPGEGTDTQYF.

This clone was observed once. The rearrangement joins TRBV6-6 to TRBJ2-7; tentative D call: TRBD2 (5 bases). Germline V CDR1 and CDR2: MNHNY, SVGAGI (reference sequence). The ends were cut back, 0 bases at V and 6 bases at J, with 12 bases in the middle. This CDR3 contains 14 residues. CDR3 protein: CASSYSKTTSEQYF. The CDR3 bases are TGTGCCAGCAGTTACTCCAAGACTACCTCCGAGCAGTACTTC.

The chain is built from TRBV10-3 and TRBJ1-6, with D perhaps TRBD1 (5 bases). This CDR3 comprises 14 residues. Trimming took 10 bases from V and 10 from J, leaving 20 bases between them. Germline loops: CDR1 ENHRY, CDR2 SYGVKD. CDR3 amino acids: CATRKDTSLSPLHF. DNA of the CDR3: TGTGCCACCAGAAAGGACACCTCTTTATCACCCCTCCACTTT.

The CDR3 DNA sequence: TGTGCCAGCAGCTTAGATTGGGGGCAAGAGACCCAGTACTTC. Translating it yields CASSLDWGQETQYF. The V gene is TRBV11-2, the J gene TRBJ2-5; tentatively, D is TRBD1 or TRBD2 (5 bases each). There are 14 residues in the CDR3. With 0 bases removed from V and 2 bases from J, the gap between germline ends came to 7 bases. Germline V gene lookup returns CDR1 SGHAT and CDR2 FQNNGV.

Here the CDR3 reads CASSPTGELNTEAFF. In DNA form, the CDR3 reads TGTGCCAGCTCACCGACAGGAGAACTAAACACTGAAGCTTTCTTT. This chain links TRBV18 with TRBJ1-1; a possible D gene is TRBD1 (6 bases). This CDR3 has 15 amino acids. CDR1 is KGHSH and CDR2 is LQKENI in the germline V gene. V lost 3 bases, J lost 2 bases, and 13 bases lay in between.

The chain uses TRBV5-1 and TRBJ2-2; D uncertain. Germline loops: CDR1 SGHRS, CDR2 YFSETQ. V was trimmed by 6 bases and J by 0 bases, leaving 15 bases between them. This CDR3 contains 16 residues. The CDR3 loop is CASTELSPSNTGELFF. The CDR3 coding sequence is TGCGCCAGCACCGAACTCAGCCCGTCGAACACCGGGGAGCTGTTTTTT. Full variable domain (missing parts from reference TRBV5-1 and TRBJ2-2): KAGVTQTPRYLIKTRGQQVTLSCSPISGHRSVSWYQQTPGQGLQFLFEYFSETQRNKGNFPGRFSGRQFSNSRSEMNVSTLELGDSALYLCASTELSPSNTGELFFGEGSRLTVL.

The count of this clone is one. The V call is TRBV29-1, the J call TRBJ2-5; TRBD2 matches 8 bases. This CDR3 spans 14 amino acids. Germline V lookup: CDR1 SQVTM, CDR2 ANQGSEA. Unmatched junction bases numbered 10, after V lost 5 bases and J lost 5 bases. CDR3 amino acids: CSVNSGGALETQYF. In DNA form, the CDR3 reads TGCAGCGTTAATTCCGGGGGGGCGTTGGAGACCCAGTACTTC.

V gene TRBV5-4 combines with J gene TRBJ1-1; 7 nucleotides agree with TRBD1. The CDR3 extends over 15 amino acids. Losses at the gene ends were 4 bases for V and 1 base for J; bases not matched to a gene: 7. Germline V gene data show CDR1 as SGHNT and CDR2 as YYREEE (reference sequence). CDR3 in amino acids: CASSPEEGANTEAFF. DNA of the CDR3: TGTGCCAGCAGCCCGGAGGAGGGGGCGAACACTGAAGCTTTCTTT.

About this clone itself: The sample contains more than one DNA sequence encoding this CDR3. CDR3 protein: CASSPPQGGGTEAFF. In DNA, the CDR3 is TGTGCCAGCTCACCGCCACAGGGAGGAGGAACTGAAGCTTTCTTT. This chain uses TRBV18 with TRBJ1-1; D may be TRBD1 (6 bases). The CDR3 is made up of 15 amino acids. Per germline, CDR1 KGHSH and CDR2 LQKENI. The V end was cut by 3 bases, the J end by 5 bases, with 16 bases between.

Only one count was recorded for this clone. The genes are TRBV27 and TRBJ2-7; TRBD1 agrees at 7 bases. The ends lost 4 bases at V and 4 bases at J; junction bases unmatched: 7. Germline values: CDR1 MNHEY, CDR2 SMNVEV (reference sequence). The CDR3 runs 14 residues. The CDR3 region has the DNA TGTGCCAGCAGTTCGGGACAGAATCCGTACGAGCAGTACTTC. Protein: CASSSGQNPYEQYF.

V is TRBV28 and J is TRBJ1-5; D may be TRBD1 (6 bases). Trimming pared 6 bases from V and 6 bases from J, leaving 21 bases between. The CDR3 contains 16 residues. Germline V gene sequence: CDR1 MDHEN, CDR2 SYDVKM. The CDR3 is CASSSGRLGAGQPQHF. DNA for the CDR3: TGTGCCAGCAGCTCCGGGCGCTTGGGGGCAGGTCAGCCCCAGCATTTT.

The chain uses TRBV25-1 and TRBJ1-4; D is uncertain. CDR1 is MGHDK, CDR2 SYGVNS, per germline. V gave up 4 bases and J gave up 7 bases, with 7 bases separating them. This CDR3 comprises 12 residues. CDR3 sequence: CASSVESEKLFF. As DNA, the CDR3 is TGTGCCAGCAGTGTGGAGAGTGAAAAACTGTTTTTT.

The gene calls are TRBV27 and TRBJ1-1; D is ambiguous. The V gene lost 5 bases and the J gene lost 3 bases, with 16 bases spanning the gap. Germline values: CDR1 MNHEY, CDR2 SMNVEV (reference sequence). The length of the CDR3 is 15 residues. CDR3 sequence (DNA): TGTGCCAGCAGTACCGGTAGGCGTCGAGACACTGAAGCTTTCTTT. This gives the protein CASSTGRRRDTEAFF.

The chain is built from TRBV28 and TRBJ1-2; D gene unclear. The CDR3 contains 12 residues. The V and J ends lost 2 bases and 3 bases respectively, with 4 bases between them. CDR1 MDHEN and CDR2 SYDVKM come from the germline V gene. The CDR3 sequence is CASSLGDYGYTF. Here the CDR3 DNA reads TGTGCCAGCAGTTTAGGAGACTATGGCTACACCTTC.

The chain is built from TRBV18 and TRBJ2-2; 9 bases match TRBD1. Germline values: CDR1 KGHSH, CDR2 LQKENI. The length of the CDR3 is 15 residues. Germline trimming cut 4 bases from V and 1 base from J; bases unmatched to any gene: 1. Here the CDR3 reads CASSQTGGNTGELFF. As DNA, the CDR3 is TGTGCCAGCTCACAGACAGGGGGGAACACCGGGGAGCTGTTTTTT.

CDR3 nucleotides: TGTGCCAGCAGTCCACCGGGACAGGAAGACGAGCAGTACTTC. As protein: CASSPPGQEDEQYF. The chain uses TRBV5-4 and TRBJ2-7, with 8 positions matching TRBD1. The CDR3 has 14 amino acids. V lost 5 bases, J lost 5 bases, and 9 bases stayed unmatched. Germline values: CDR1 SGHNT, CDR2 YYREEE (reference sequence).